One and the same sample provided the 29 T cell receptor beta chains below, sequenced in a study of immune evolution from preneoplasia to lung adenocarcinoma. The data were produced by immunoSEQ multiplex PCR, yet TCRdb's version contains in-frame clones alone and is incomplete. Of 5,000 to 7,500 clones listed, around 85% are singletons. Material: FFPE minimally invasive lung adenocarcinoma tissue. The source is a person aged 50-75 years with lung adenocarcinoma.

The chain uses TRBV7-9 and TRBJ1-3; D is unresolved. Trimming took off 1 base at V and 7 bases at J, with 11 bases between the two ends. CDR1 SEHNR and CDR2 FQNEAQ come from the germline V gene (reference sequence). This CDR3 has 14 residues. The CDR3 nucleotides read TGTGCCAGCAGCTTAGGGCCAGGAGGCAACACCATATATTTT. This encodes CASSLGPGGNTIYF.

The J gene is TRBJ1-1, the V gene TRBV5-1, with D perhaps matching TRBD1 (6 bases). The V end lost 3 bases, the J end lost 1 base, and 19 bases lay between the germline ends. The CDR3 length is 17 residues. CDR1 is SGHRS and CDR2 is YFSETQ in the germline V gene. CDR3 residues: CASSSPLTGGGNTEAFF. In DNA form, the CDR3 reads TGCGCCAGCAGCTCCCCATTGACAGGAGGGGGGAACACTGAAGCTTTCTTT.

In nucleotides, the CDR3 is TGTGCCAGCAGCTCCCGGGCTTTAGCGGGGGGATCTAGCACAGATACGCAGTATTTT. This encodes CASSSRALAGGSSTDTQYF. The chain couples TRBV28 to TRBJ2-3, with 10 bases matching TRBD2. The junction had 15 bases not matched to a gene; V was cut back by 6 bases and J by 0 bases. Germline V gives CDR1 MDHEN, CDR2 SYDVKM. The CDR3 has 19 amino acids.

Only one count was recorded for this clone. The V and J genes are TRBV4-3 and TRBJ1-3, with a weak D call TRBD1 (5 bases). The CDR3 loop spans 14 amino acids. Trimming pared 7 bases from V and 0 bases from J, leaving 10 bases between. Germline lookup yields CDR1 LGHNA and CDR2 YSLEER. The CDR3 is CASKGSHSGNTIYF. CDR3 in DNA: TGCGCCAGCAAGGGGTCTCACTCTGGAAACACCATATATTTT.

Concerning this clone: Its ends do not fully match the called genes, so a read error is possible. The chain employs TRBV10-2 and TRBJ2-7; 11 nucleotides line up with TRBD1. Germline CDR1 and CDR2: WSHSY and SAAADI. The CDR3 runs 14 residues. The CDR3 loop is CASSPSGTGGATLF. The CDR3 nucleotides are TGCGCCAGCAGTCCTTCCGGGACAGGGGGGGCCACACTCTTC.

The chain combines TRBV7-2 with TRBJ1-3; the D is unclear. Trimming took 5 bases from V and 0 from J, leaving 5 bases between them. The CDR3 covers 13 residues. CDR1 SGHTA and CDR2 FQGNSA come from the germline V gene. The DNA for the CDR3 is TGTGCCAGCAGCCCACTCTCTGGAAACACCATATATTTT. Protein sequence: CASSPLSGNTIYF.

The V gene is TRBV11-2, the J gene TRBJ2-7, with 7 bases aligning to TRBD2. CDR3 length: 14 residues. The germline gives CDR1 SGHAT, CDR2 FQNNGV. V was pared by 1 base and J by 6 bases, with 6 bases of the junction left unmatched. CDR3 DNA sequence: TGTGCCAGCAGCTTAGCTGCGGGAGTGGGCGAGCAGTACTTC. Protein sequence: CASSLAAGVGEQYF.

V is TRBV10-1 and J is TRBJ2-1; 16 bases line up with TRBD2. CDR3 length: 18 amino acids. Germline CDR1 reads WNHNN; CDR2 reads SYGVQD (reference sequence). V was clipped by 9 bases and J by 0 bases; unmatched bases: 8. The DNA for the CDR3 is TGCGCCAGTTCCCCGGGACTAGCGGGGGGGAACTCCTACAATGAGCAGTTCTTC. This translates into CASSPGLAGGNSYNEQFF.

This clone was observed a few times. The CDR3 is CASSALNRGEGYTF. In DNA, the CDR3 is TGTGCCAGCAGCGCCCTAAACAGGGGGGAAGGCTACACCTTC. This chain connects TRBV7-9 to TRBJ1-2, with 8 positions matching TRBD1. Trimming at V came to 5 bases and at J to 8 bases, leaving 10 bases not matched to a gene. There are 14 residues in the CDR3. Germline V gene lookup returns CDR1 SEHNR and CDR2 FQNEAQ (reference sequence).

The V and J genes are TRBV5-1 and TRBJ2-6; 11 bases fit TRBD1. CDR3 size: 18 residues. Germline trimming cut 0 bases from V and 2 bases from J; bases unmatched to any gene: 4. CDR1 is SGHRS and CDR2 is YFSETQ in the germline V gene. This CDR3 is CASSLGDRGFPGANVLTF. CDR3 nucleotides: TGCGCCAGCAGCTTGGGGGACAGGGGGTTTCCTGGGGCCAACGTCCTGACTTTC.

The V gene is TRBV7-3, the J gene TRBJ2-1; TRBD2 aligns across 8 bases. CDR3 length: 14 amino acids. V shed 9 bases and J 7 bases; nucleotides not matched to a gene: 11. Germline V gene sequence: CDR1 SGHTA, CDR2 FQGTGA. The CDR3 DNA follows: TGTGCCAGTTCGAGACTAGCGCACGATAATGAGCAGTTCTTC. Its protein is CASSRLAHDNEQFF.

V usage is TRBV27 and J usage is TRBJ2-3, with unresolved D. V was trimmed by 3 bases and J by 6 bases, leaving 4 bases between them. Looked up from germline, CDR1 is MNHEY and CDR2 is SMNVEV (reference sequence). This CDR3 comprises 11 residues. CDR3: CASSLMDTQYF. The DNA for the CDR3 is TGTGCCAGCAGTTTGATGGATACGCAGTATTTT.

The sample holds one count of this clone. The gene calls are TRBV7-2 and TRBJ2-2; D is unresolved. Germline values: CDR1 SGHTA, CDR2 FQGNSA. Deletions cut 5 bases from V and 3 bases from J, with 7 bases between. The CDR3 contains 13 residues. The CDR3 DNA follows: TGTGCCAGCAGCAAGTACGACACCGGGGAGCTGTTTTTT. Its translation is CASSKYDTGELFF.

Note on this clone: This sample also contains other DNA sequences that code for the same CDR3. The V call is TRBV7-9, the J call TRBJ2-7; 8 bases map to TRBD2. Trimming cost V 4 bases and J 1 base; bases outside gene matches: 3. Looked up from germline, CDR1 is SEHNR and CDR2 is FQNEAQ (reference sequence). This CDR3 contains 14 residues. In DNA, the CDR3 is TGTGCCAGCAGCTCGACGGGAGGGTCCTACGAGCAGTACTTC. Protein sequence: CASSSTGGSYEQYF.

The J gene is TRBJ2-7, the V gene TRBV11-2; D is unclear. CDR1 is SGHAT and CDR2 is FQNNGV in the germline V gene. This CDR3 region has 17 residues. V lost 0 bases and J lost 0, with 15 bases in between. The CDR3, as DNA: TGTGCCAGCAGCTTAGAAGTCTCGAGTTTTATCTCCTACGAGCAGTACTTC. Amino acids: CASSLEVSSFISYEQYF. The whole variable domain, remainder taken from reference TRBV11-2 and TRBJ2-7, is EAGVAQSPRYKIIEKRQSVAFWCNPISGHATLYWYQQILGQGPKLLIQFQNNGVVDDSQLPKDRFSAERLKGVDSTLKIQPAKLEDSAVYLCASSLEVSSFISYEQYFGPGTRLTVT.

The chain has TRBV5-1 and TRBJ2-5, with 7 bases lining up with TRBD1. V gave up 4 bases and J gave up 1 base; unmatched junction bases: 4. Per germline, CDR1 SGHRS and CDR2 YFSETQ. CDR3 length equals 14 residues. The DNA of the CDR3 is TGCGCCAGCAGCAAAGGGACAGCCCAAGAGACCCAGTACTTC. Its protein is CASSKGTAQETQYF.

In its sample, this clone is large. This chain joins TRBV4-3 and TRBJ1-5; no clear D. V dropped 0 bases and J dropped 1 base, with 7 bases sitting between them. This CDR3 comprises 15 residues. Germline loops: CDR1 LGHNA, CDR2 YSLEER. CDR3 loop: CASSQDRESNQPQHF. CDR3 in DNA: TGCGCCAGCAGCCAAGACCGGGAAAGCAATCAGCCCCAGCATTTT.

The V call is TRBV4-1, the J call TRBJ1-1; D gene uncertain. The ends were cut back, 6 bases at V and 4 bases at J, with 12 bases in the middle. In germline, CDR1 is MGHRA, CDR2 YSYEKL. The CDR3 is made up of 13 amino acids. The CDR3 sequence is CASSQKRTTEAFF. For the CDR3, the DNA is TGCGCCAGCAGTCAAAAAAGAACCACTGAAGCTTTCTTT.

The J gene is TRBJ2-3, the V gene TRBV6-5, with D perhaps assigned TRBD1 or TRBD2 (6 bases each). The CDR3 runs 15 residues. The V end lost 4 bases, the J end lost 1 base, and 12 bases lay between the germline ends. The germline gives CDR1 MNHEY, CDR2 SVGAGI. CDR3: CASSLQGGGTDTQYF. CDR3 in DNA: TGTGCCAGCAGTTTACAGGGAGGAGGCACAGATACGCAGTATTTT.

The chain couples TRBV4-2 to TRBJ1-5, with 7 nucleotides matching TRBD1. V was pared by 1 base and J by 1 base, with 1 base of the junction left unmatched. Germline CDR1 LGHNA, CDR2 YNFKEQ. The CDR3 has 15 residues. The CDR3 here is CASSQGTGSNQPQHF. CDR3 DNA: TGTGCCAGCAGCCAAGGGACAGGCAGCAATCAGCCCCAGCATTTT.

This clone has a handful of counts. The chain joins TRBV4-1 to TRBJ2-7; 15 bases match TRBD2. The CDR3 is 16 amino acids. Germline assignment: CDR1 MGHRA and CDR2 YSYEKL. The J segment lost 6 bases and the V segment lost 2 bases, leaving 5 bases of the junction unmatched. As DNA, the CDR3 is TGCGCCAGCAGCCAATACGGGACTAGCGGGAGGACCGAGCAGTACTTC. This sequence encodes CASSQYGTSGRTEQYF.

The rearrangement joins TRBV30 to TRBJ2-7; 9 nucleotides agree with TRBD2. Trimming at V came to 2 bases and at J to 2 bases, leaving 10 bases not matched to a gene. The CDR3 length is 16 residues. The germline V gene encodes CDR1 GTSNPN and CDR2 SVGIG (reference sequence). CDR3 bases: TGTGCCTGGAGTTTCCCGGGCGGGGGGGCCCCCTACGAGCAGTACTTC. This translates into CAWSFPGGGAPYEQYF. Filled out from reference TRBV30 and TRBJ2-7, the complete variable domain reads SQTIHQWPATLVQPVGSPLSLECTVEGTSNPNLYWYRQAAGRGLQLLFYSVGIGQISSEVPQNLSASRPQDRQFILSSKKLLLSDSGFYLCAWSFPGGGAPYEQYFGPGTRLTVT.

The chain has TRBV5-4 and TRBJ1-5; D call uncertain. This CDR3 contains 13 residues. Per the germline V gene, CDR1 is SGHNT and CDR2 is YYREEE (reference sequence). V lost 0 bases and J 3 bases, leaving 4 bases between the germline ends. The CDR3, as DNA: TGTGCCAGCAGCTTGGACTTCAATCAGCCCCAGCATTTT. Translation: CASSLDFNQPQHF.

This clone was picked up a small number of times. The gene calls are TRBV4-3 and TRBJ2-3; 11 bases map to TRBD2. This CDR3 has 15 amino acids. J lost 11 bases, V lost 3 bases, and 10 bases had no gene match. Germline CDR1 LGHNA, CDR2 YSLEER. Here the CDR3 DNA reads TGCGCCAGCAGCCAGGTAGCGGGAGGGCCCAACGAGCAGTATTTT. Amino acids: CASSQVAGGPNEQYF.

The chain recombines TRBV7-8 with TRBJ2-7; 10 nucleotides align to TRBD2. J was trimmed by 3 bases and V by 4 bases; bases with no gene match: 9. CDR3 length: 16 residues. CDR1 and CDR2 from the germline V gene are SGHVS and FQNEAQ. The CDR3 spells CASSSPGTSDYYEQYF. The CDR3 DNA is TGTGCCAGCAGCTCCCCCGGGACTAGCGATTACTACGAGCAGTACTTC.

The rearrangement joins TRBV2 to TRBJ2-7, with 10 bases identical to TRBD2. The CDR3 sequence is 14 residues long. The trim removed 6 bases at V and 5 bases at J, leaving 7 bases unmatched. CDR1 is SNHLY and CDR2 is FYNNEI in the germline V gene. This CDR3 reads CASRTGTSDHEQYF. DNA for the CDR3: TGTGCCAGCAGGACCGGGACTAGCGACCACGAGCAGTACTTC.

The rearrangement uses TRBV5-1 and TRBJ2-1; 12 bases line up with TRBD2. CDR1 and CDR2 from the germline V gene are SGHRS and YFSETQ. The CDR3 consists of 16 residues. V was pared by 1 base and J by 6 bases, with 5 bases of the junction left unmatched. The CDR3, as DNA: TGCGCCAGCAGCTTGATCCCGACTAGCGGGAGCAATGAGCAGTTCTTC. Amino acids: CASSLIPTSGSNEQFF.

The chain joins TRBV5-4 to TRBJ2-5; 10 nucleotides match TRBD2. Germline trimming cut 0 bases from V and 2 bases from J; bases unmatched to any gene: 4. The CDR3 is made up of 16 amino acids. Germline CDR1 SGHNT, CDR2 YYREEE (reference sequence). CDR3 in amino acids: CASSLGGTSAQETQYF. CDR3 nucleotide sequence: TGTGCCAGCAGCTTGGGGGGGACTAGCGCACAAGAGACCCAGTACTTC. The variable domain in full, with the rest retrieved from reference TRBV5-4 and TRBJ2-5, is ETGVTQSPTHLIKTRGQQVTLRCSSQSGHNTVSWYQQALGQGPQFIFQYYREEENGRGNFPPRFSGLQFPNYSSELNVNALELDDSALYLCASSLGGTSAQETQYFGPGTRLLVL.

This clone showed up just once. The chain links TRBV9 to TRBJ1-4, with 9 bases matching TRBD1. The germline CDR1 and CDR2 sequences are SGDLS and YYNGEE. The CDR3 runs 16 residues. V was pared by 3 bases and J by 1 base, with 4 bases of the junction left unmatched. CDR3 residues: CASSEPDRGTNEKLFF. In nucleotides, the CDR3 is TGTGCCAGCAGCGAACCGGACAGGGGAACTAATGAAAAACTGTTTTTT. Full variable domain (remainder filled in from reference TRBV9 and TRBJ1-4): DSGVTQTPKHLITATGQRVTLRCSPRSGDLSVYWYQQSLDQGLQFLIQYYNGEERAKGNILERFSAQQFPDLHSELNLSSLELGDSALYFCASSEPDRGTNEKLFFGSGTQLSVL.